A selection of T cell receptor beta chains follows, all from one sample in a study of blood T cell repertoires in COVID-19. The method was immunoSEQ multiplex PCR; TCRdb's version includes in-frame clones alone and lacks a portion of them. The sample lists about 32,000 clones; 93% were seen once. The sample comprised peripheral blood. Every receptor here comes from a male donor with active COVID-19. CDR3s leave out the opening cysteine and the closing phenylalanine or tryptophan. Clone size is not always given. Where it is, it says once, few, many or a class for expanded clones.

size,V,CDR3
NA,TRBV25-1,ASSESPGYGYT
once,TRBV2,ASSDQRGSTDTQY
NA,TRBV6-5,ASSKGGVETQY
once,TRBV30,AWTRPFGDNYGYT
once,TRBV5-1,ASSSRGDGGGYT
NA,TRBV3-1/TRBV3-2,ASSPGRLAKNIQY
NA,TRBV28,ASSSNYRTGDNTGELF
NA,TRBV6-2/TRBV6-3,ASSYAGQYTEAF
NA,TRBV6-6,ASSRTEYSNQPQH
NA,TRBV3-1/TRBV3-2,ASSPSVAGVTGELF
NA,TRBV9,ASSDGGDTIY
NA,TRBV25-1,VSAGRSTEAF
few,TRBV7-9,ASSLAEAAERYGYT
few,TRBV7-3,ASSLTQGGRGTEAF
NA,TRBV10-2,ASSVQVGNYEQY
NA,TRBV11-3,ASSSMGTGNYEQY
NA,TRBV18,ASSPGTLQETQY
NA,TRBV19,ASSIYAGGAKNIQY
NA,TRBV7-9,ASSLAGRSSGNTIY
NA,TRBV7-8,ASTISRLAVSQETQY
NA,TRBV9,ASSVTGAVNQPQH
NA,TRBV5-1,ASRSLGEQF
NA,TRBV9,ASSVGQGVIGTEAF
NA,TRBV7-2,ASSPTPGLEQGTQY
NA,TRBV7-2,ASSLERTLPWAF
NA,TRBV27,ASRRTGLLSYEQY
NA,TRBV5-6,ASSLVPETQY
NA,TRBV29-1,SVARLAVYNEQF
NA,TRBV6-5,ASSPIQGDGYT
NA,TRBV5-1,ASSLGQVGGTDTQY
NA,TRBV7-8,ASSLATGNTEAF
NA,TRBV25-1,ASSAQRPLAGYPDTQY